One and the same sample provided the 10 T cell receptor beta chains below, sequenced in a study of human T cells and chemical hapten exposure. Time point indicated: patch test 1, 2 weeks after DPC sensitization. The treatment is: therapeutic diphenylcyclopropenone sensitization with weekly scalp DPC. TCRdb itself ran the RACE reads through MiXCR, one entry per CDR3 protein. The repertoire holds about 340,000 distinct CDR3 sequences, with roughly 6.9% as singletons. This sample comprised whole blood, obtained in connection with sensitization to the hapten diphenylcyclopropenone (DPC). These receptor sequences come from a woman younger than 30 with alopecia areata. Some clones in this sample may be carry-over from other donors' samples.

This clonotype was found many times. The gene calls are TRBV2 and TRBJ2-1, with D possibly matching TRBD2 (5 bases). The CDR3 spans 15 residues. Germline-derived CDR1 and CDR2 are SNHLY and FYNNEI. Trimming removed 10 bases from V and 3 bases from J, with 19 bases in between. CDR3 bases: TGTGCCACCTCGGAGGAAGGCGGTAACTACAATGAGCAGTTCTTC. The encoded protein is CATSEEGGNYNEQFF.

This clonotype was counted between two and nine times. The chain has TRBV7-2 and TRBJ1-3; D unresolved. Trimming shortened V by 5 bases and J by 0 bases, and 5 bases separated the two germline ends. The V gene's germline CDR1 is SGHTA and CDR2 FQGNSA. This CDR3 comprises 13 residues. The CDR3 sequence is CASSPGSGNTIYF. The CDR3 bases are TGTGCCAGCAGCCCTGGCTCTGGAAACACCATATATTTT.

There are many counts of this clonotype. V usage is TRBV27 and J usage is TRBJ2-3; 7 bases are shared with TRBD1. The length of the CDR3 is 15 residues. Unmatched junction bases numbered 6, after V lost 4 bases and J lost 2 bases. Germline-derived CDR1 and CDR2 are MNHEY and SMNVEV (reference sequence). The chain's CDR3 is CASSSPGQNTDTQYF. The CDR3 DNA sequence: TGTGCCAGCAGTTCGCCGGGACAGAACACAGATACGCAGTATTTT.

V and J are TRBV7-2 and TRBJ1-5; D call uncertain. Trimming removed 10 bases from V and 6 bases from J, with 16 bases in between. CDR3 length: 13 residues. The germline CDR1 and CDR2 sequences are SGHTA and FQGNSA. In DNA, the CDR3 is TGTGCCACCGGAACTATTCCGCGTCAGCCCCAGCATTTT. Translated: CATGTIPRQPQHF.

This clonotype was counted a few times. The CDR3 DNA reads TGCAGCGTTGAAGCGCGGGGGGATCGAGAAGAGACCCAGTACTTC. It yields the protein CSVEARGDREETQYF. The chain uses TRBV29-1 and TRBJ2-5, with 8 bases matching TRBD2. The CDR3 has 15 amino acids. Per germline, CDR1 SQVTM and CDR2 ANQGSEA. J was trimmed by 3 bases and V by 1 base; bases with no gene match: 7.

This clonotype was counted only a few times. The chain links TRBV29-1 to TRBJ1-2; D ambiguous. The CDR3 has 13 amino acids. Looked up from germline, CDR1 is SQVTM and CDR2 is ANQGSEA. V lost 1 base, J lost 4 bases, and 10 bases lay in between. As DNA, the CDR3 is TGCAGCGTTGAAGGGACCGCCATCTATGGCTACACCTTC. This codes for CSVEGTAIYGYTF.

This clonotype was seen only a few times. V gene TRBV5-1 combines with J gene TRBJ2-3, with unresolved D. CDR1 and CDR2 from the germline V gene are SGHRS and YFSETQ. Trimming removed 1 base at V and 3 bases at J, with 18 bases between. The CDR3 runs to 17 residues. CDR3 sequence: CASSLSPQRFETDTQYF. In nucleotides, the CDR3 is TGCGCCAGCAGCTTGAGCCCCCAAAGATTTGAGACAGATACGCAGTATTTT.

This clonotype was seen only a few times. The chain employs TRBV12-3 or TRBV12-4 and TRBJ1-5; no definite D call. The V and J ends lost 6 bases and 3 bases respectively, with 12 bases between them. The CDR3 is made up of 14 amino acids. CDR3 loop: CASSRYETNQPQHF. For the CDR3, the DNA is TGTGCCAGCAGCCGGTACGAAACCAATCAGCCCCAGCATTTT.

This chain links TRBV20-1 with TRBJ2-6, with unresolved D. CDR3 size: 14 residues. Germline CDR1 reads DFQATT; CDR2 reads SNEGSKA (reference sequence). Trimming left V 6 bases short and J 0 bases short, with 9 bases between. The CDR3 region is CSATRVSGANVLTF. The CDR3 coding sequence is TGCAGTGCCACCCGGGTCTCTGGGGCCAACGTCCTGACTTTC.

There are a few counts of this clonotype. The chain recombines TRBV12-3 or TRBV12-4 with TRBJ1-2; D gene ambiguous. The CDR3 has 14 amino acids. With 5 bases removed from V and 4 bases from J, the gap between germline ends came to 14 bases. The CDR3 sequence: CASSKDGLSYGYTF. In nucleotides, the CDR3 is TGTGCCAGCAGTAAAGACGGTCTCTCCTATGGCTACACCTTC.